This T cell receptor beta chain was retrieved from a study of PD-1 blockade in mismatch repair-deficient tumors. The time point denotes: approximately eleven-day in vitro stimulation with candidate neoantigen peptide 4. Several ELISpot-reactive neoantigen peptides each drove an approximately eleven-day in vitro stimulation. Regarding this clone: The antigen remains unidentified.

The V gene's germline CDR1 is SGHRS and CDR2 YFSETQ. The V gene end was trimmed by 0 bases and the J gene end by 2 bases; junction bases not matched to a gene: 1. This CDR3 spans 14 amino acids. The protocol was immunoSEQ multiplex PCR, while the TCRdb copy is restricted to in-frame clones and leaves out a portion. The data contain about 14,000 clones, around 84% of them singletons. The chain uses TRBV5-1 and TRBJ2-5; 7 nucleotides match TRBD1. This sequence originates from an adult with mismatch repair-deficient cancer. The specimen was cells cultured in vitro, collected from a patient treated with pembrolizumab. Here the CDR3 DNA reads TGCGCCAGCAGCTTGGGGGACAGTCAAGAGACCCAGTACTTC. Amino acid sequence: CASSLGDSQETQYF.